The TCR beta chain under discussion was sequenced for a study of cytomegalovirus exposure and HLA in healthy donors. Regarding the study as a whole: Common viral pathogens seemed, in a later analysis, to connect with several of the most significant clusters. Researchers counted roughly 160 TCR beta chains as cytomegalovirus-associated.

This clone was detected many times. Its antigen remains unknown. PCR used 60 Vbeta primers and 13 Jbeta primers. Method: immunoSEQ multiplex PCR; TCRdb's copy keeps in-frame clones and lacks some. This table has about 190,000 clones, about four fifths appearing once. V was clipped by 5 bases and J by 4 bases, with 12 bases between them. The CDR3 is 14 residues long. The germline CDR1 and CDR2 sequences are SEHNR and FQNEAQ (reference sequence). The chain employs TRBV7-9 and TRBJ1-3; D remains unclear. This receptor was identified in a man aged 25 to 40 in good health and CMV-seropositive. The sequenced sample was PBMCs. This CDR3 is CASSPAANGNTIYF. The CDR3 nucleotides read TGTGCCAGCAGCCCAGCGGCCAACGGAAACACCATATATTTT.